These 8 T cell receptor beta chains share one sample of origin, sequenced in a study of blood T cell repertoires in COVID-19. Assay: immunoSEQ multiplex PCR; the TCRdb copy retains only in-frame clones and omits some. Here the sample spans about 300,000 clones, around nine tenths being singletons. The sequencing sample was made of peripheral blood. The receptors here all came from a man aged 65-85 years with acute or convalescent COVID-19.

The chain is built from TRBV5-1 and TRBJ1-6, with TRBD1 identical over 12 bases. Germline CDR1 is SGHRS and CDR2 is YFSETQ. The J segment lost 4 bases and the V segment lost 0 bases, leaving 11 bases of the junction unmatched. This CDR3 contains 20 residues. CDR3 sequence: CASSLVGIGTGGQYNSPLHF. DNA for the CDR3: TGCGCCAGCAGCTTGGTGGGAATCGGGACAGGGGGCCAATATAATTCACCCCTCCACTTT.

V and J are TRBV7-2 and TRBJ2-7, with D possibly matching TRBD1 (7 bases). Germline V gene data show CDR1 as SGHTA and CDR2 as FQGNSA. V was trimmed by 3 bases and J by 6 bases, leaving 9 bases between them. The CDR3 runs 12 residues. The CDR3 protein is CASSFQGGEQYF. The CDR3 DNA is TGTGCCAGCAGCTTTCAGGGGGGCGAGCAGTACTTC.

The chain uses TRBV7-2 and TRBJ1-6, with 7 bases lining up with TRBD1. This CDR3 contains 16 residues. Germline V gives CDR1 SGHTA, CDR2 FQGNSA. Germline trimming cut 5 bases from V and 1 base from J; bases unmatched to any gene: 5. CDR3 sequence (DNA): TGTGCCAGCAGCAAGACAGGGAGGTCCTATAATTCACCCCTCCACTTT. The encoded protein is CASSKTGRSYNSPLHF.

The chain joins TRBV16 to TRBJ2-7, with 7 bases matching TRBD2. Trimming at V came to 4 bases and at J to 6 bases, leaving 9 bases not matched to a gene. In germline, CDR1 is KGHSY, CDR2 FQNENV. This CDR3 is built from 14 residues. CDR3: CASSPGGSEGEQYF. CDR3 sequence (DNA): TGTGCCAGCAGCCCCGGGGGGTCCGAAGGCGAGCAGTACTTC.

V is TRBV5-1 and J is TRBJ2-3; maybe TRBD2 (5 bases). Germline CDR1 is SGHRS and CDR2 is YFSETQ. CDR3 length: 16 residues. Trimming took 0 bases from V and 3 from J, leaving 14 bases between them. The CDR3 DNA reads TGCGCCAGCAGCTTGGCCGAGGGATCTCGAACAGATACGCAGTATTTT. Its translation: CASSLAEGSRTDTQYF.

This clone was seen a handful of times. This chain joins TRBV5-6 and TRBJ2-2; TRBD1 matches at 9 bases. The V and J ends lost 4 bases and 5 bases, in that order; junction bases with no gene match: 3. The CDR3 loop spans 14 amino acids. Germline assignment: CDR1 SGHDT and CDR2 YYEEEE. The CDR3 bases are TGTGCCAGCAGCGTGACAGGGGGAACCGGGGAGCTGTTTTTT. This encodes CASSVTGGTGELFF.

J is TRBJ1-1 and V is TRBV7-2; maybe TRBD1 (5 bases). CDR3 length: 13 residues. Germline V gene sequence: CDR1 SGHTA, CDR2 FQGNSA. The V and J ends lost 6 bases and 0 bases respectively, with 8 bases between them. This CDR3 is CASRLDMNTEAFF. Here the CDR3 DNA reads TGTGCCAGCAGATTGGACATGAACACTGAAGCTTTCTTT.

This clone appeared once. The chain combines TRBV6-1 with TRBJ1-5, with TRBD1 matching 10 bases. This CDR3 has 14 residues. J lost 7 bases, V lost 1 base, and 1 base had no gene match. CDR1 is MNHNS, CDR2 SASEGT, per germline. The CDR3 DNA follows: TGTGCCAGCAGTGAAGGGACAGGGGGACAGCCCCAGCATTTT. It translates to CASSEGTGGQPQHF.